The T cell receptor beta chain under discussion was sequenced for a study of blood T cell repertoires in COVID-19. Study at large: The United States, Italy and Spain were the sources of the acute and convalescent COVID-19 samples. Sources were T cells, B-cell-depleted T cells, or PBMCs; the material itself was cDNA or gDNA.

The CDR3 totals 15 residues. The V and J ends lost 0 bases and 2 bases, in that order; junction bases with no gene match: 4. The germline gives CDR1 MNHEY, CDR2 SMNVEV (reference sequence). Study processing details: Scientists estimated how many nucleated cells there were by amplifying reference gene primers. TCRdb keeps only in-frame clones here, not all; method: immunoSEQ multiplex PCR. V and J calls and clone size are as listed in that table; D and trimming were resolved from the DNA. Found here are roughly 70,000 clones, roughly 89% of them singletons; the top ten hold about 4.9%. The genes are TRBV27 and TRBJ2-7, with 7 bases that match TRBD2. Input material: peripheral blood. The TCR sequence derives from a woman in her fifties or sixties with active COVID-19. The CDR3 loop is CASSLSTLAAYEQYF. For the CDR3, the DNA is TGTGCCAGCAGTTTATCGACCCTAGCGGCCTACGAGCAGTACTTC.